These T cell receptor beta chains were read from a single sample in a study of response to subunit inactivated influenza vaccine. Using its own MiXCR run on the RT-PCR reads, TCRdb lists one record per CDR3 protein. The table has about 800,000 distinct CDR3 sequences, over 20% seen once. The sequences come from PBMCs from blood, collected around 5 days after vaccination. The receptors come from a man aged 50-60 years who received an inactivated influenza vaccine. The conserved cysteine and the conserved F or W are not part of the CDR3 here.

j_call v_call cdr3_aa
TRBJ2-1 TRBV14 ASSQVYLEQF
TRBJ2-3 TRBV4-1 ASSQEHQAGIDTQY
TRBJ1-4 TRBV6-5 ASSYRDRGEKLF
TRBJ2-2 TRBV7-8 ASRRDTNTGELF
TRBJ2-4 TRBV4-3 ASSQGTSGTLAKNIQY
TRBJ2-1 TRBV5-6 ASSSWDSGFF
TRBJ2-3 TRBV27 ASSLLATSGGTDTQY
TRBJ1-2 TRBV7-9 ASSPTGVHGYT
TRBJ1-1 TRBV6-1 ASREDSKNTEAF
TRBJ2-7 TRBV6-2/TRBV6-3 ASKKGTSGSTSYEQY
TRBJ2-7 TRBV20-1 SARDTWDSYTYEQY
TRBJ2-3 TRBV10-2 ASSDRGRGPDTQY
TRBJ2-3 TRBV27 ASSLYVGRQLSTDTQY
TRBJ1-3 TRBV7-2 ASSLNGGLNSGNTIY
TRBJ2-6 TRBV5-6 ASSLTGTFSGANVLT
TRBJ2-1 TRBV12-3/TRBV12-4 ASLESGAGPNEQF
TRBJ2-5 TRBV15 ATSRGVRQETQY
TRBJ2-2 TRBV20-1 SAQSSLGELF
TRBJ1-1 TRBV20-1 SARDPGMNTEAF
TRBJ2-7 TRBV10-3 AISDRDGGPQY
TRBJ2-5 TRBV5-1 ASSTYVRTGHQETQY
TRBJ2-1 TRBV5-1 ASSLGLAGESYNEQF
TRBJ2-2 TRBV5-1 ASRPTSRAGELF
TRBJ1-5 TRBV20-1 SATRRGGGQPQH
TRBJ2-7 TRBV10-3 DISDLAGWY
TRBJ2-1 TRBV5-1 TSSLGDGSYNEQF
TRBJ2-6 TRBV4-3 ASSQDGLGANVLT
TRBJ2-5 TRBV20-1 SALVGDRGWQTQY
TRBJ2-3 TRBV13 ASSLGVGGRRGTDTQY
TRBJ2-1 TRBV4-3 ASSQGLVDEQF